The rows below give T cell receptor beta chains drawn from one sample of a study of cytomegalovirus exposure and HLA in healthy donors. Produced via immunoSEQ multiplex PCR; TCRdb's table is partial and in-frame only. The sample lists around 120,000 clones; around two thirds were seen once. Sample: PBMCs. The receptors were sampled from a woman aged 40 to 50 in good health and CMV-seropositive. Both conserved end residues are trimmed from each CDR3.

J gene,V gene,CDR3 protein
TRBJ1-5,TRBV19,ASTPLLSNQPQH
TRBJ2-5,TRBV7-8,ASSLVRTGGQETQY
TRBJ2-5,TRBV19,ASSPGGLAVILETQY
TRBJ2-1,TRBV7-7,ASSSHTLAEQF
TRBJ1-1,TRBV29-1,SGSGGVDTEAF
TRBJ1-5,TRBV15,ATSRDREGDSNQPQH
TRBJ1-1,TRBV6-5,ASRQGALITEAF
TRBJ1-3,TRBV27,ASSPDRVSGNTIY
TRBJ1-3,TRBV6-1,ASSSRVYSGNTIY
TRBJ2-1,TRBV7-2,ASSDGWRNEQF
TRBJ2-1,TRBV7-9,ASSLVAGDNEQF
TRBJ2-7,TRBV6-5,ASSYDRNYEQY
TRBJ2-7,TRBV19,ASRRTGQGFSEQY
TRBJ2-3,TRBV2,ASSDKAGDTTDTQY
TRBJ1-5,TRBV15,ATSRVGAGENQPQH
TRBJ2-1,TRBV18,ASSPGTGVLGEQF
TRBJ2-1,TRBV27,ASSLSSDNEQF
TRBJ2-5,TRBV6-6,ASSEGWGETQY
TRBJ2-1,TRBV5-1,ASKLSGLDNEQF
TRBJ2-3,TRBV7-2,ASSREAGGPPLLRDTQY
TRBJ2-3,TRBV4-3,ASSGRDYEGDTQY
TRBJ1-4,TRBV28,ASSSRGGNLEKLF
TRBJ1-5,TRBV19,ATRIAGDVQPQH
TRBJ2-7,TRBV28,ASSSRWGDSDEQY
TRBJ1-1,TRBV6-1,ASLTGLFQGEAF
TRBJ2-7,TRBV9,ASSVGDTYEQY
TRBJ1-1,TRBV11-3,ASSPRRQGVAEAF
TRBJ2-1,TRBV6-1,ASTHALAGLNEQF
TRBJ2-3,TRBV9,ASSAAYGTTSTDTQY
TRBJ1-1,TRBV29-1,SVEETGGYTEAF
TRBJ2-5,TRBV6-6,ASSTQETQY
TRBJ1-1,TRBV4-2,ASSLEPQGPEAF
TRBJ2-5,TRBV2,ASNPDRGQETQY
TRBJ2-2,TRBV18,ASSPELAGALAGELF
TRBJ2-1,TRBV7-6,ASSLGTRGRVYNEQF
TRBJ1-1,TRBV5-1,ASSLGIDRYTEAF
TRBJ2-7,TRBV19,ASSIAQGAKYEQY
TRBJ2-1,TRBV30,AWSSDRVVNEQF
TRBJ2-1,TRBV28,ASSLLAGAYNEQF
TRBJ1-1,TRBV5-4,ASSRDRGNTEAF
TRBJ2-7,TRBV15,ATSPELDRVYEQY
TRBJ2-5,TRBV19,ASSSGTGTPETQY
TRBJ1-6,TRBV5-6,ASRLDSRNSPLH